This T cell receptor beta chain was documented in a study of blood T cell repertoires in COVID-19. The V segment lost 5 bases and the J segment 0 bases; nucleotides outside the gene matches: 8. Germline-derived CDR1 and CDR2 are SGHAT and FQNNGV. The CDR3 extends over 17 amino acids. The study counted Cohort 3 donors as recovered given two negative PCRs, clearance, or symptom resolution. Clones were sequenced by immunoSEQ multiplex PCR, and TCRdb holds only the in-frame ones, with some missing. This table has some 400,000 clones, about 89% appearing once. V and J are TRBV11-2 and TRBJ1-4; 8 bases match TRBD1. The sequence was obtained from a man younger than 40 who had recovered from COVID-19. Sequenced material: PBMCs or T cells enriched from blood (not recorded which). The CDR3: CASSKRTGSATNEKLFF. CDR3 coding DNA: TGTGCCAGCAGCAAGCGGACAGGGAGTGCAACTAATGAAAAACTGTTTTTT.